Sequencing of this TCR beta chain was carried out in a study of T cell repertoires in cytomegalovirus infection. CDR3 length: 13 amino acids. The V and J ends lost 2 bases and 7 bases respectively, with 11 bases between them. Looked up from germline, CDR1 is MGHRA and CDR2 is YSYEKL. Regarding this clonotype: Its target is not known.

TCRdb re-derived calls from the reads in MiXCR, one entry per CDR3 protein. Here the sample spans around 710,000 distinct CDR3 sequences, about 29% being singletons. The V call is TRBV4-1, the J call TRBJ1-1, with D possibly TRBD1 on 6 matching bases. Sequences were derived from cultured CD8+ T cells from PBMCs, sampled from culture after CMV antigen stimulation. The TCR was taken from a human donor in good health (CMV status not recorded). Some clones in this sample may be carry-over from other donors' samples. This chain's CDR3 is CASSQSGGREAFF. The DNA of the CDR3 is TGCGCCAGCAGCCAATCCGGGGGCCGTGAAGCTTTCTTT.